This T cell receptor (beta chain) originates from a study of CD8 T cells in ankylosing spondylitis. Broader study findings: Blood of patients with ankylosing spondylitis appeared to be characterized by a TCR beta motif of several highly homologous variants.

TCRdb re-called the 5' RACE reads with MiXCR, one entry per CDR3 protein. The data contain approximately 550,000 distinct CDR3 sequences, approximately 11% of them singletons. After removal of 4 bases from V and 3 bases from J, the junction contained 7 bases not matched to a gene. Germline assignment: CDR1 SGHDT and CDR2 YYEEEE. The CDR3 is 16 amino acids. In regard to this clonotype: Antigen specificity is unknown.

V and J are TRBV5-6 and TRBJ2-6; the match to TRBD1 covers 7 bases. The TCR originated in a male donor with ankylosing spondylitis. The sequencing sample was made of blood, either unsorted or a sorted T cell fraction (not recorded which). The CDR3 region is CASSILGGLGANVLTF. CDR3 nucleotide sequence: TGTGCCAGCAGCATCCTAGGGGGCCTTGGGGCCAACGTCCTGACTTTC.